These 8 T cell receptor beta chains were sequenced from one sample in a study of blood T cells in healthy people across ages. Primers used in a second PCR of about 7 to 12 cycles were a sample-barcoded 5' primer and a J-beta primer mix. Using its own MiXCR run on the 5' RACE reads, TCRdb lists one record per CDR3 protein. The profile shows 2 million or so distinct CDR3 sequences, 49% of them singletons. The sequenced sample was blood. These receptors all stem from a middle-aged woman in good health.

The rearrangement links TRBV19 to TRBJ2-1, with TRBD2 matching 12 bases. Germline V lookup: CDR1 LNHDA, CDR2 SQIVND (reference sequence). This CDR3 is built from 12 residues. With V trimmed by 6 bases and J by 12 bases, 3 bases remained unmatched. The CDR3 DNA follows: TGTGCCAGTAGCCCGACTAGCGGGGGGCAGTTCTTC. This codes for CASSPTSGGQFF.

V gene TRBV3-1 combines with J gene TRBJ2-3; 8 bases agree with TRBD1. The germline gives CDR1 LGHDT, CDR2 YNNKEL (reference sequence). CDR3 size: 13 residues. After removal of 4 bases from V and 7 bases from J, the junction contained 4 bases not matched to a gene. Here the CDR3 DNA reads TGTGCCAGCAGCCTAGGGACAGGAAATACGCAGTATTTT. Encoded protein: CASSLGTGNTQYF.

The V call is TRBV5-6, the J call TRBJ1-6; D may be TRBD1 (6 bases). Trimming pared 5 bases from V and 0 bases from J, leaving 15 bases between. Per germline, CDR1 SGHDT and CDR2 YYEEEE. The CDR3 totals 17 residues. The CDR3 DNA reads TGTGCCAGCAGGGCAGGGGAGGCTCGCTCCTATAATTCACCCCTCCACTTT. Protein product: CASRAGEARSYNSPLHF.

The V call is TRBV11-2, the J call TRBJ2-1, with TRBD2 identical over 15 bases. The CDR3 length is 15 residues. From germline, CDR1 is SGHAT and CDR2 FQNNGV. V dropped 3 bases and J dropped 9; count of bases not matched to a gene: 3. CDR3 sequence (DNA): TGTGCCAGCAGCTTCGGGACTAGCGGGGGGCTTGAGCAGTTCTTC. This gives the protein CASSFGTSGGLEQFF.

This clonotype was detected a few times. The J gene is TRBJ1-2, the V gene TRBV9; D remains unclear. Trimming cost V 0 bases and J 11 bases, with 8 bases left between them. The CDR3 sequence is 11 residues long. CDR1 is SGDLS, CDR2 YYNGEE, per germline. The CDR3 loop reads CASSVGAEYTF. CDR3 sequence (DNA): TGTGCCAGCAGCGTAGGGGCAGAGTACACCTTC.

The J gene is TRBJ2-5, the V gene TRBV6-5; D is ambiguous. The CDR3 spans 15 residues. Germline CDR1 is MNHEY and CDR2 is SVGAGI. The germline V and J ends were trimmed by 2 bases and 5 bases, with 15 bases remaining between them. The CDR3 DNA reads as TGTGCCAGCAGTTACGATCGGAGTCCGTGGGAGACCCAGTACTTC. It translates to CASSYDRSPWETQYF.

The chain links TRBV6-4 to TRBJ1-5; D possibly corresponds to TRBD1 (5 bases). The germline V and J ends were trimmed by 1 base and 6 bases, with 25 bases remaining between them. The CDR3 contains 19 residues. Germline CDR1 reads MRHNA; CDR2 reads SNTAGT. The CDR3 here is CASSDFLGWTGTPGQPQHF. In DNA, the CDR3 is TGTGCCAGCAGTGACTTTTTGGGTTGGACCGGGACCCCGGGTCAGCCCCAGCATTTT.

This clonotype was observed a few times. The chain combines TRBV20-1 with TRBJ2-3; D is uncertain. Trimming stripped 5 bases from V and 7 bases from J, with 10 bases between. Germline CDR1 DFQATT, CDR2 SNEGSKA (reference sequence). The CDR3 runs to 11 residues. The CDR3 sequence: CSAGYEYTQYF. CDR3 coding DNA: TGCAGTGCTGGGTACGAATATACGCAGTATTTT.